Listed below are T cell receptor beta chains from one sample, sequenced in a study of T cells after yellow fever vaccination. TCRdb passed the 5' RACE reads through MiXCR, listing each CDR3 protein once. The sample consists of 500,000 to 550,000 distinct CDR3 sequences, roughly a fifth of them appearing once. This sample comprised PBMCs, obtained approximately 22 days after the first yellow fever vaccination. The receptors derive from a man between 18 and 35 years old who received the YFV17D yellow fever vaccine. Each CDR3 is given with its conserved first and last residue. A D gene is named only where the DNA matches it firmly. Rows give clone size only sometimes, using once, few, many, or a class for an expanded clone.

>NA|NA|TRBV29-1|TRBJ2-3
CSVGSTSFTDTQYF
TGCAGCGTTGGGTCGACTAGTTTCACAGATACGCAGTATTTT
>NA|few|TRBV4-3|TRBJ2-1
CASSQAGGFPNEQFF
TGCGCCAGCAGCCAGGCCGGGGGATTCCCCAATGAGCAGTTCTTC
>NA|NA|TRBV7-8|TRBJ1-5
CASSAQGQPQHF
TGTGCCAGCAGCGCGCAGGGTCAGCCCCAGCATTTT
>NA|few|TRBV7-6|TRBJ2-2
CASSPTPLANTGELFF
TGTGCCAGCAGCCCCACCCCCCTAGCTAACACCGGGGAGCTGTTTTTT
>NA|few|TRBV12-3/TRBV12-4|TRBJ1-1
CASSRLQSMNTEAFF
TGTGCCAGCAGTCGGTTGCAAAGCATGAACACTGAAGCTTTCTTT
>TRBD2|many|TRBV5-1|TRBJ2-7
CASRGLAGGSYEQYF
TGCGCCAGCAGGGGACTAGCGGGGGGGAGTTACGAGCAGTACTTC
>TRBD1|NA|TRBV24-1|TRBJ2-1
CATSGTGTGAYEQFF
TGTGCCACCAGTGGGACCGGGACAGGTGCTTATGAGCAGTTCTTC
>TRBD1|NA|TRBV28|TRBJ1-1
CASSHRDRGIRAFF
TGTGCCAGCAGTCACAGGGACAGGGGGATTCGGGCTTTCTTT
>TRBD1|many|TRBV7-2|TRBJ1-4
CASSMTGGSRKLFF
TGTGCCAGCAGTATGACAGGGGGCTCAAGAAAACTGTTTTTT
>NA|few|TRBV5-1|TRBJ2-1
CASSPEGASNEQFF
TGCGCCAGCAGCCCTGAAGGGGCGTCAAATGAGCAGTTCTTC